What follows are 32 T cell receptor beta chains derived from one specimen sequenced in a study of identical twins. TCRdb called the 5' RACE reads again in MiXCR, with one record for every CDR3 protein. The profile shows 350,000 to 600,000 distinct CDR3 sequences, 11% to 15% of them singletons. These data also featured in a second study, about yellow fever vaccine responses in identical twins.

The sequencing sample was made of CD4+ T cells sorted from blood. These receptors came from a woman in her late teens or twenties in good health.

This clonotype was detected a few times. The V gene is TRBV21-1, the J gene TRBJ2-7; no check of the table's D call, TRBD2, against the DNA was made. TRBV21-1 is annotated as a pseudogene. The CDR3 is 17 residues long. The CDR3 nucleotides read TGTGCCAGCAGACGCAAAAGTCTTCTCGCGGGAGGCCCGAGGCAGTACTTC. Its protein product is CASRRKSLLAGGPRQYF.

This chain links TRBV27 with TRBJ2-6; D might be TRBD1 or TRBD2, each matching 5 bases. This CDR3 comprises 17 residues. Trimming removed 6 bases from V and 0 bases from J, with 15 bases in between. Looked up from germline, CDR1 is MNHEY and CDR2 is SMNVEV (reference sequence). The CDR3: CASRPGRPYSGANVLTF. CDR3 nucleotide sequence: TGTGCCAGCAGACCGGGACGACCTTACTCTGGGGCCAACGTCCTGACTTTC.

The chain joins TRBV3-1 to TRBJ2-4; 9 bases align to TRBD2. The CDR3 is 16 residues long. The junction had 7 bases not matched to a gene; V was cut back by 5 bases and J by 2 bases. The germline V gene has CDR1 LGHDT and CDR2 YNNKEL (reference sequence). This CDR3 is CASSVYSGGSKNIQYF. CDR3 coding DNA: TGTGCCAGCAGCGTCTATAGCGGGGGATCCAAAAACATTCAGTACTTC.

The chain is built from TRBV20-1 and TRBJ2-5; weak D call: TRBD2 (5 bases). Trimming cost V 1 base and J 0 bases, with 6 bases left between them. Germline loops: CDR1 DFQATT, CDR2 SNEGSKA (reference sequence). This CDR3 has 13 residues. The CDR3 is CSARGEYQETQYF. CDR3 coding DNA: TGCAGTGCTAGAGGGGAGTACCAAGAGACCCAGTACTTC.

This clonotype was found a few times. The chain links TRBV2 to TRBJ1-3; D is undetermined. Germline loops: CDR1 SNHLY, CDR2 FYNNEI. The CDR3 spans 12 residues. The V end was cut by 6 bases, the J end by 4 bases, with 7 bases between. CDR3 nucleotides: TGTGCCAGCAGCACCCAGGGAAACACCATATATTTT. Its translation is CASSTQGNTIYF.

This clonotype was seen repeatedly, ten times or more. The chain uses TRBV5-1 and TRBJ2-2, with D unresolved. CDR1 and CDR2 from the germline V gene are SGHRS and YFSETQ. This CDR3 region has 15 residues. The V end was cut by 0 bases, the J end by 0 bases, with 6 bases between. CDR3 sequence: CASSLDTANTGELFF. In DNA form, the CDR3 reads TGCGCCAGCAGCTTGGATACAGCGAACACCGGGGAGCTGTTTTTT.

The table lists this clonotype with many counts. The V and J genes are TRBV12-3 or TRBV12-4 and TRBJ1-4; D possibly corresponds to TRBD1 (6 bases). This CDR3 region has 16 residues. The ends were cut back, 4 bases at V and 0 bases at J, with 12 bases in the middle. The CDR3 region is CASSSGQTATNEKLFF. CDR3 coding DNA: TGTGCCAGCAGTTCTGGACAGACAGCAACTAATGAAAAACTGTTTTTT.

V is TRBV5-4 and J is TRBJ2-1, with 7 bases identical to TRBD1. CDR3 length equals 12 residues. Germline V lookup: CDR1 SGHNT, CDR2 YYREEE (reference sequence). Trimming took 3 bases from V and 10 from J; bases not matched to a gene: 4. The CDR3 sequence: CASSSTGAEQFF. In nucleotides, the CDR3 is TGTGCCAGCAGCTCTACAGGGGCAGAGCAGTTCTTC. The full variable domain, completed using reference TRBV5-4 and TRBJ2-1, is ETGVTQSPTHLIKTRGQQVTLRCSSQSGHNTVSWYQQALGQGPQFIFQYYREEENGRGNFPPRFSGLQFPNYSSELNVNALELDDSALYLCASSSTGAEQFFGPGTRLTVL.

This chain links TRBV28 with TRBJ1-2; 9 bases line up with TRBD1. V lost 6 bases to trimming and J lost 8 bases; unmatched junction nucleotides: 13. Germline assignment: CDR1 MDHEN and CDR2 SYDVKM. The CDR3 has 15 residues. CDR3 loop: CASSPQGALRKGYTF. DNA of the CDR3: TGTGCCAGCAGCCCACAGGGGGCGCTTCGGAAAGGCTACACCTTC.

This clonotype came up once. DNA of the CDR3: TGTGCCAGCAATCAAGGACTAGCGGGAGGGCCGGTTTACAATGAGCAGTTCTTC. Its translation is CASNQGLAGGPVYNEQFF. The chain combines TRBV6-2 or TRBV6-3 with TRBJ2-1, with 15 bases matching TRBD2. This CDR3 is built from 18 residues. J lost 4 bases, V lost 7 bases, and 11 bases had no gene match. Germline V lookup: CDR1 MNHEY, CDR2 SVGEGT.

This clonotype was recorded many times. The J gene is TRBJ2-5, the V gene TRBV20-1; tentatively, D is TRBD1 (6 bases). The V end lost 4 bases, the J end lost 2 bases, and 11 bases lay between the germline ends. Per germline, CDR1 DFQATT and CDR2 SNEGSKA (reference sequence). This CDR3 contains 13 residues. CDR3 sequence (DNA): TGCAGTGCTACCCCCGACAGGCAAGAGACCCAGTACTTC. Its translation is CSATPDRQETQYF.

This sequence joins TRBV19 and TRBJ2-2, with D tentatively TRBD2 (5 bases). Trimming left V 7 bases short and J 4 bases short, with 10 bases between. The CDR3 totals 13 residues. Germline CDR1 is LNHDA and CDR2 is SQIVND (reference sequence). The CDR3 DNA is TGTGCCAGTACTAGAGGGATCACCGGGGAGCTGTTTTTT. Amino acid sequence: CASTRGITGELFF. Supplemented by reference TRBV19 and TRBJ2-2, the full variable domain reads DGGITQSPKYLFRKEGQNVTLSCEQNLNHDAMYWYRQDPGQGLRLIYYSQIVNDFQKGDIAEGYSVSREKKESFPLTVTSAQKNPTAFYLCASTRGITGELFFGEGSRLTVL.

This clonotype was detected only a few times. V usage is TRBV7-2 and J usage is TRBJ2-2; no firm D call. The CDR3 is 14 residues long. Trimming took 1 base from V and 6 from J, leaving 9 bases between them. Germline assignment: CDR1 SGHTA and CDR2 FQGNSA. In DNA form, the CDR3 reads TGTGCCAGCAGCTTAGAACAGATCTCCGGGGAGCTGTTTTTT. Residues: CASSLEQISGELFF.

The chain recombines TRBV29-1 with TRBJ1-2, with 11 bases matching TRBD1. Germline CDR1 SQVTM, CDR2 ANQGSEA. The J segment lost 7 bases and the V segment lost 6 bases, leaving 10 bases of the junction unmatched. This CDR3 has 14 residues. CDR3 sequence reads: CSVHIGQGASGYTF. The CDR3 nucleotides are TGCAGCGTGCATATAGGACAGGGGGCGTCTGGCTACACCTTC. Filled out from reference TRBV29-1 and TRBJ1-2, the complete variable domain reads SAVISQKPSRDICQRGTSLTIQCQVDSQVTMMFWYRQQPGQSLTLIATANQGSEATYESGFVIDKFPISRPNLTFSTLTVSNMSPEDSSIYLCSVHIGQGASGYTFGSGTRLTVV.

This clonotype was recorded a few times. V is TRBV28 and J is TRBJ2-7, with a possible D match to TRBD2 (5 bases). This CDR3 region has 16 residues. V dropped 2 bases and J dropped 0 bases, with 14 bases sitting between them. The V gene's germline CDR1 is MDHEN and CDR2 SYDVKM. CDR3 nucleotides: TGTGCCAGCAGTTTACCCCCGGACTTTTACTCCTACGAGCAGTACTTC. Translating gives CASSLPPDFYSYEQYF.

The chain joins TRBV29-1 to TRBJ2-3, with a possible D match to TRBD2 (6 bases). CDR1 and CDR2 (germline): SQVTM, ANQGSEA. Trimming removed 8 bases at V and 2 bases at J, with 17 bases between. The CDR3 extends over 14 amino acids. The CDR3: CSTPGTGNTDTQYF. In DNA, the CDR3 is TGCAGCACCCCCGGGACTGGGAACACAGATACGCAGTATTTT.

In this sample, this clonotype turned up many times. V gene TRBV12-3 or TRBV12-4 combines with J gene TRBJ1-6; 9 bases map to TRBD1. V shed 4 bases, J shed 7 bases, and the junction held 5 bases outside the gene matches. CDR3 length: 15 amino acids. DNA of the CDR3: TGTGCCAGCAGTTCCCCGACAGGGGGAAATTCACCCCTCCACTTT. Its protein product is CASSSPTGGNSPLHF.

The sample holds a few counts of this clonotype. This chain joins TRBV5-4 and TRBJ2-1; 10 nucleotides align to TRBD2. Germline V gene lookup returns CDR1 SGHNT and CDR2 YYREEE (reference sequence). This CDR3 region has 15 residues. After removal of 2 bases from V and 7 bases from J, the junction contained 6 bases not matched to a gene. CDR3 coding DNA: TGTGCCAGCAGCTTACCAGCGGGAGGGCTTAATGAGCAGTTCTTC. This translates into CASSLPAGGLNEQFF. The complete variable domain, with remaining parts taken from reference TRBV5-4 and TRBJ2-1, reads ETGVTQSPTHLIKTRGQQVTLRCSSQSGHNTVSWYQQALGQGPQFIFQYYREEENGRGNFPPRFSGLQFPNYSSELNVNALELDDSALYLCASSLPAGGLNEQFFGPGTRLTVL.

The table lists this clonotype with a few counts. This chain uses TRBV5-1 with TRBJ2-3; D assignment may be TRBD1 or TRBD2 (5 bases each). The V end lost 0 bases, the J end lost 4 bases, and 12 bases lay between the germline ends. The CDR3 extends over 15 amino acids. Germline V lookup: CDR1 SGHRS, CDR2 YFSETQ. CDR3 bases: TGCGCCAGCAGCTTGGGGGACCCAAGGGCAGATACGCAGTATTTT. Protein: CASSLGDPRADTQYF.

This clonotype has more than one count but fewer than ten. The V gene is TRBV6-2 or TRBV6-3, the J gene TRBJ2-2, with D possibly TRBD1 on 5 matching bases. This CDR3 spans 15 amino acids. The ends were cut back, 5 bases at V and 4 bases at J, with 14 bases in the middle. Germline lookup yields CDR1 MNHEY and CDR2 SVGEGT. CDR3 protein: CASSRTQTFTGELFF. The CDR3 DNA reads TGTGCCAGCAGTCGGACACAAACCTTCACCGGGGAGCTGTTTTTT.

The V gene is TRBV30, the J gene TRBJ2-1; 7 bases match TRBD1. This CDR3 spans 15 amino acids. J was trimmed by 2 bases and V by 1 base; bases with no gene match: 5. The V gene's germline CDR1 is GTSNPN and CDR2 SVGIG (reference sequence). CDR3 sequence: CAWSARDSTYNEQFF. The CDR3 bases are TGTGCCTGGAGTGCCCGGGACAGCACCTACAATGAGCAGTTCTTC.

The V and J genes are TRBV5-1 and TRBJ1-1; the D is unclear. V was clipped by 3 bases and J by 2 bases, with 14 bases between them. Germline CDR1 SGHRS, CDR2 YFSETQ. The CDR3 sequence is 15 residues long. This CDR3 reads CASSSGGSGNTEAFF. Written as DNA, the CDR3 is TGCGCCAGCAGCTCAGGAGGGTCGGGAAACACTGAAGCTTTCTTT.

The rearrangement links TRBV29-1 to TRBJ2-7; no clear D gene. Per germline, CDR1 SQVTM and CDR2 ANQGSEA. The V end was cut by 2 bases, the J end by 8 bases, with 16 bases between. There are 13 residues in the CDR3. The CDR3 DNA follows: TGCAGCGTTGAACTCCCGGACCGTTTGCAGCAGTACTTC. The encoded protein is CSVELPDRLQQYF.

This clonotype was observed a few times. The rearrangement links TRBV15 to TRBJ1-4; TRBD1 is a possible D gene (5 bases). The CDR3 runs to 15 residues. V dropped 1 base and J dropped 0 bases, with 6 bases sitting between them. The germline CDR1 and CDR2 sequences are LNHNV and YYDKDF (reference sequence). The CDR3 loop reads CATSRVGATNEKLFF. CDR3 DNA: TGTGCCACCAGCAGAGTAGGGGCAACTAATGAAAAACTGTTTTTT.

This clonotype was seen repeatedly, ten times or more. This CDR3 is CASIGRAFLTNEQFF. The CDR3 DNA is TGCGCCAGCATCGGGAGGGCCTTTTTAACCAATGAGCAGTTCTTC. J is TRBJ2-1 and V is TRBV10-2, with TRBD2 matching over 8 bases. This CDR3 has 15 amino acids. Germline V gene sequence: CDR1 WSHSY, CDR2 SAAADI. Unmatched junction bases numbered 11, after V lost 7 bases and J lost 6 bases.

This clonotype was observed a few times. This chain connects TRBV12-3 or TRBV12-4 to TRBJ2-7; D may be TRBD1 (5 bases). The CDR3 totals 14 residues. V was cut by 2 bases and J by 6 bases, with 14 bases left in between. The CDR3 sequence: CASSLRRVTREQYF. The CDR3 DNA sequence: TGTGCCAGCAGTTTACGCAGGGTTACCCGCGAGCAGTACTTC.

The V gene is TRBV2, the J gene TRBJ2-3; 10 bases line up with TRBD1. The V gene's germline CDR1 is SNHLY and CDR2 FYNNEI. This CDR3 contains 17 residues. With V trimmed by 8 bases and J by 2 bases, 13 bases remained unmatched. In DNA, the CDR3 is TGTGCCAGCCGGCCGTGGGGGACAGGGGCAACCACAGATACGCAGTATTTT. This translates into CASRPWGTGATTDTQYF.

This clonotype has a count of ten or more. This chain links TRBV29-1 with TRBJ1-1; D perhaps matches TRBD1 (6 bases). The CDR3 runs to 12 residues. Germline CDR1 reads SQVTM; CDR2 reads ANQGSEA. With 5 bases removed from V and 2 bases from J, the gap between germline ends came to 9 bases. The CDR3 DNA reads as TGCAGCGTTCGACAGGTTAACACTGAAGCTTTCTTT. It codes for CSVRQVNTEAFF. Full variable domain (outside the CDR3, taken from reference TRBV29-1 and TRBJ1-1): SAVISQKPSRDICQRGTSLTIQCQVDSQVTMMFWYRQQPGQSLTLIATANQGSEATYESGFVIDKFPISRPNLTFSTLTVSNMSPEDSSIYLCSVRQVNTEAFFGQGTRLTVV.

This clonotype was counted only a few times. The chain has TRBV5-1 and TRBJ2-2, with TRBD2 matching 8 bases. This CDR3 spans 16 amino acids. The trim removed 0 bases at V and 7 bases at J, leaving 8 bases unmatched. Looked up from germline, CDR1 is SGHRS and CDR2 is YFSETQ. CDR3 loop: CASSLDGSGKYGELFF. The DNA of the CDR3 is TGCGCCAGCAGCTTGGATGGTAGCGGGAAGTACGGGGAGCTGTTTTTT.

This clonotype was seen more than once but under ten times. In DNA, the CDR3 is TGTGCCAGCTCACCGCTTTCAGGGGGAGAGCAGTACTTC. Its protein product is CASSPLSGGEQYF. The chain recombines TRBV18 with TRBJ2-7; 7 bases match TRBD1. The J segment lost 7 bases and the V segment lost 3 bases, leaving 6 bases of the junction unmatched. From germline, CDR1 is KGHSH and CDR2 LQKENI. The CDR3 is 13 amino acids.

This clonotype came up a few times. The rearrangement links TRBV6-2 or TRBV6-3 to TRBJ2-7, with a weak D call TRBD2 (6 bases). The V gene lost 7 bases and the J gene lost 1 base, with 11 bases spanning the gap. The germline CDR1 and CDR2 sequences are MNHEY and SVGEGT. CDR3 length equals 13 residues. The CDR3 reads CASNLARSYEQYF. In DNA form, the CDR3 reads TGTGCCAGCAATCTAGCGCGGTCCTACGAGCAGTACTTC.

This clonotype was detected a few times. The gene calls are TRBV10-3 and TRBJ2-1; 11 bases are shared with TRBD2. After removal of 6 bases from V and 10 bases from J, the junction contained 14 bases not matched to a gene. This CDR3 comprises 16 residues. Germline lookup yields CDR1 ENHRY and CDR2 SYGVKD. The CDR3 DNA sequence: TGTGCCATCAGAGCACTCCTAGCGGGGGGAGGCGGCGAGCAGTTCTTC. Residues: CAIRALLAGGGGEQFF.